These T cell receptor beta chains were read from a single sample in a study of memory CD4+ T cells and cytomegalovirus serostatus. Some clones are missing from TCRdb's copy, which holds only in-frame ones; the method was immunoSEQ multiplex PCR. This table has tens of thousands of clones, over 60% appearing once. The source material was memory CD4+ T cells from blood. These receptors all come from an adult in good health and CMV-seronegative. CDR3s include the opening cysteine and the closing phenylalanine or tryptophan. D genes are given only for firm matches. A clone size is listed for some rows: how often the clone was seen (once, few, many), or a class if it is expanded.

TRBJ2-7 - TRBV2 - TGTGCAGCGTCTATGGGGGGTCACAACTACGAGCAGTACTTC CAASMGGHNYEQYF
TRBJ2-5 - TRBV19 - TGTGCCAGCTGGGGCGCCGGAACCCAGTACTTC CASWGAGTQYF
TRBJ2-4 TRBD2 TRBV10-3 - TGTGCCATCAGTGGGACTGGGGAGGGAAACATTCAGTACTTC CAISGTGEGNIQYF
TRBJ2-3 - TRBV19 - TGTGCCAGTAGCCCGGCGACCAGCACAGATACGCAGTATTTT CASSPATSTDTQYF
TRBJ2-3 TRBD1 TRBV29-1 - TGCAGCGTTGAAGATCTGGGACAGGGGACAGATACGCAGTATTTT CSVEDLGQGTDTQYF
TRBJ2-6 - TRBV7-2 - TGTGCCAGCAGCTTAGAAAATTGGCTCTCTGGGGCCAACGTCCTGACTTTC CASSLENWLSGANVLTF
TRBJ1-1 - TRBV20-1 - TGCAGTGCTTCGGCGGAGACTGAAGCTTTCTTT CSASAETEAFF
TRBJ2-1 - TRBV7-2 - TGTGCCAGCAGCTTAGCTTCCGACAATGAGCAGTTCTTC CASSLASDNEQFF
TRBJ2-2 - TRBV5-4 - TGTGCCAGCAGCTTGGACACCCGGGAGCTGTTTTTT CASSLDTRELFF
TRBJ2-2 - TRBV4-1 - TGCGCCAGCAGCCAACAGGGGCTGAACACCGGGGAGCTGTTTTTT CASSQQGLNTGELFF
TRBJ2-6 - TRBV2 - TGTGCCAGCAGTGCCGACTTCAACGTCCTGACTTTC CASSADFNVLTF
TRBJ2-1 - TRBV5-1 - TGCGCCAGCAGCTTAACGGGACAGGTGGTTACTAGCGGGCTCTATGAGCAGTTCTTC CASSLTGQVVTSGLYEQFF
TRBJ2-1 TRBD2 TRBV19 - TGTGCCAGTAGGAGCAGTGGTATGAGGGAGGGAGGCAATGAGCAGTTCTTC CASRSSGMREGGNEQFF
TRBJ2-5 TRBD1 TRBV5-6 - TGTGCCAGCAGCTTGCGGGGCGGACAGGGTAAAGAGACCCAGTACTTC CASSLRGGQGKETQYF
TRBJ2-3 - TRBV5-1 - TGCGCCAGCAGCTTGGCCGGGGAAGATACGCAGTATTTT CASSLAGEDTQYF
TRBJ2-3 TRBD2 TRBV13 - TGTGCCAGCAGCTTAAAGCGGGGGGATACGCAGTATTTT CASSLKRGDTQYF
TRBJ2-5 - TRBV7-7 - TGTGCCAGCAGCTATTCGGGCGGGAACCAAGAGACCCAGTACTTC CASSYSGGNQETQYF
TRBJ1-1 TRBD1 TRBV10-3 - TGTGCCATTGGACAGGGGACCAACACTGAAGCTTTCTTT CAIGQGTNTEAFF
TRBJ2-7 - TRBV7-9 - TGTGCCAGCAGCCTCAGGGGCCAGCAGTACTTC CASSLRGQQYF
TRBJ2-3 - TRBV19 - TGTGCCAGTAGCGTACGAGCGGATACGCAGTATTTT CASSVRADTQYF
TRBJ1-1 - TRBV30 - TGTGCCTGGAGTTCGGTGGCCACTGAAGCTTTCTTT CAWSSVATEAFF
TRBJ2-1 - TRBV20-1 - TGCAGTGCTAGGACGGTGTATGAGCAGTTCTTC CSARTVYEQFF
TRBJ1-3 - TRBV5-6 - TGTGCCAGCAGCTTGCGTACAGGTGGTGGAAACACCATATATTTT CASSLRTGGGNTIYF
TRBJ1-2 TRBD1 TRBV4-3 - TGCGCCAGCAGCCAAGAGATTCCGGGACAGCGATTCGTAATTTTGCGCTACACCTTC CASSQEIPGQRFVILRYTF
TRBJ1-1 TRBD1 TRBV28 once TGTGCCAGCAGAAAGCCGGGGACAGGGGGCGAGTGGACTGAAGCTTTCTTT CASRKPGTGGEWTEAFF
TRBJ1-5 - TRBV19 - TGTGCCAGTATCGGTGGCCGGAGTCGGGGCAAACAGCCCCAGCATTTT CASIGGRSRGKQPQHF
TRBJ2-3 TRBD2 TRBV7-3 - TGTGCCAGCAGCTTAAAGCGGGAGCGGCGGATAGATACGCAGTATTTT CASSLKRERRIDTQYF
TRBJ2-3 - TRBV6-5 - TGTGCCAGCAGTTACTCGAGCAAATTCCCAGATACGCAGTATTTT CASSYSSKFPDTQYF
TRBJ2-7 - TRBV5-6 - TGTGCCAGCAGCTTGGTCCAGATTCCCTACGAGCAGTACTTC CASSLVQIPYEQYF
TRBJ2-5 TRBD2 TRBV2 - TGTGCCAGCAACCGGGAGGGGAGCCAAGAGACCCAGTACTTC CASNREGSQETQYF
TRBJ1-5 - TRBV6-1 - TGTGCCAGCAGTGTCTTAGGGAATCAGCCCCAGCATTTT CASSVLGNQPQHF
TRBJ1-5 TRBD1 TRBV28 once TGTGCCAGCATTAGACAGGGCGCCGGGGCCCAGCATTTT CASIRQGAGAQHF
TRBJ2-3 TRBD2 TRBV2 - TGTGCCAGCGGACTAGCGGGGGTCATCACAGATACGCAGTATTTT CASGLAGVITDTQYF
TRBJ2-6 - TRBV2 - TGTGCAAGCACGGGCGACTCTGGGGCCAACGTCCTGACTTTC CASTGDSGANVLTF
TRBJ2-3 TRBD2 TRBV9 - TGTGCCAGCAGCGTAGCGGGAGGCCCAGATACGCAGTATTTT CASSVAGGPDTQYF
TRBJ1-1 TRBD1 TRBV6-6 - TGTGCCAGCAGTTGGGGACAGGCCCGGAACACTGAAGCTTTCTTT CASSWGQARNTEAFF
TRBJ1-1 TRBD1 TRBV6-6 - TGTGCCAGCAGTTCGGGGACAGGGCTCACTGAAGCTTTCTTT CASSSGTGLTEAFF
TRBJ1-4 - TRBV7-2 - TGTGCCAGCAGCTTAATGGGCGCCGATGAAAAACTGTTTTTT CASSLMGADEKLFF
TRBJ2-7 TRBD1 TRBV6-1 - TGTGCCAGCAAGCTAGTACAGGGGAGCTCCTACGAGCAGTACTTC CASKLVQGSSYEQYF
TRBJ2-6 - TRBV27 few TGTGCCAGCAGTATCCAGACAGGTGCTGGGGCCAACGTCCTGACTTTC CASSIQTGAGANVLTF
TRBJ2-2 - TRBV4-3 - TGCGCCAGCAGCCAAGATATATCCGGGGAGCTGTTTTTT CASSQDISGELFF
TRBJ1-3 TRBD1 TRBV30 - TGTGCCTGGAGTGGACAGGGTCTTGCCCGAAACACCATATATTTT CAWSGQGLARNTIYF
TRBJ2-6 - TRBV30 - TGTGCCTGGGGACAGACGATAGGCGGGGCCAACGTCCTGACTTTC CAWGQTIGGANVLTF
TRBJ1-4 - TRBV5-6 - TGTGCCAGCAGCATAGGACATTATAATGAAAAACTGTTTTTT CASSIGHYNEKLFF
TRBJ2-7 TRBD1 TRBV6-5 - TGTGCCAGCAGTTACTCGGTTCTGACAGGGGGCTACGAGCAGTACTTC CASSYSVLTGGYEQYF
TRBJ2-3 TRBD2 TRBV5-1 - TGCGCCAGCAGCCCATCTAGCGGAGGAGGCACAGATACGCAGTATTTT CASSPSSGGGTDTQYF
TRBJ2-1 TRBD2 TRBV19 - TGTGCCAGTAGTATAGTGTCTAGCGGTAGCTCCTACAATGAGCAGTTCTTC CASSIVSSGSSYNEQFF
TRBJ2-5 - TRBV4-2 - TGTGCCAGCAGCCCCAACAGGAGGCAAGAGACCCAGTACTTC CASSPNRRQETQYF
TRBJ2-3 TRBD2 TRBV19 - TGTGCCAGTAGTAATCTAGCGGACGGGGGGGATACGCAGTATTTT CASSNLADGGDTQYF
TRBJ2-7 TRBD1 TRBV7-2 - TGTGCCAGCAGCTTAGAAACCGGGACAGCAAGGGCCGAGCAGTACTTC CASSLETGTARAEQYF
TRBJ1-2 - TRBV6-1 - TGTGCCAGCAGTTCTACAGGGAACTACTGGTGGGGCTACACCTTC CASSSTGNYWWGYTF
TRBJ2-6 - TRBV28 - TGTGCCACATTAGGAGGGACTGGGGCCAACGTCCTGACTTTC CATLGGTGANVLTF
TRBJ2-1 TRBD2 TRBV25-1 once TGTGCCAGCAGTGTTAGCGGGGGAAGTAGCTCCTACAATGAGCAGTTCTTC CASSVSGGSSSYNEQFF